This T cell receptor (beta chain) was identified in a study of T cells in Graves' hyperthyroidism and ophthalmopathy. This clonotype was detected many times. Researchers amplified the TCR beta CDR3 regions from RNA transcripts. The TCR CDR3 was amplified in a first-round RT-PCR using the HTBI primer set. One entry per CDR3 protein, called by TCRdb with MiXCR from the multiplex PCR reads. The data contain about 350,000 distinct CDR3 sequences, more than 11% of them seen just once; the ten biggest clones take up 20% to 25%. Germline V gene data show CDR1 as SNHLY and CDR2 as FYNNEI. The V gene end was trimmed by 6 bases and the J gene end by 7 bases; junction bases not matched to a gene: 14. CDR3 length: 15 amino acids. Participants, patients aged 18 to 65, had newly diagnosed hyperthyroidism with a duration under 2 months. Uncontrolled infection, other autoimmune disease, pregnancy and lactation each barred patients from inclusion.

This receptor was identified in a woman aged 25 to 45 with Graves' hyperthyroidism. Sequenced sample: blood. J is TRBJ1-2 and V is TRBV2; 7 nucleotides agree with TRBD1. CDR3 nucleotides: TGTGCCAGCAGCGGGGGGGGAACAGGGGCGGCTGGCTACACCTTC. Translation gives CASSGGGTGAAGYTF.